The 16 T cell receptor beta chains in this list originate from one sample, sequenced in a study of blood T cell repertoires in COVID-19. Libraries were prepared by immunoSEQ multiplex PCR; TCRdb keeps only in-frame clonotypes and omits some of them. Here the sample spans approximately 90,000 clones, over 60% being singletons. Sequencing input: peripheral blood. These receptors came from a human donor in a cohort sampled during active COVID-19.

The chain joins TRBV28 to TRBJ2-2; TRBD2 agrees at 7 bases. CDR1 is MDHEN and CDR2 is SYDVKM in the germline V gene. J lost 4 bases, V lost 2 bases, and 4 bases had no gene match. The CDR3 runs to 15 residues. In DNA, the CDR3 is TGTGCCAGCAGTTTAAAGCGGGGAGGCACCGGGGAGCTGTTTTTT. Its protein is CASSLKRGGTGELFF. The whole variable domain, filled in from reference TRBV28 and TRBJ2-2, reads DVKVTQSSRYLVKRTGEKVFLECVQDMDHENMFWYRQDPGLGLRLIYFSYDVKMKEKGDIPEGYSVSREKKERFSLILESASTNQTSMYLCASSLKRGGTGELFFGEGSRLTVL.

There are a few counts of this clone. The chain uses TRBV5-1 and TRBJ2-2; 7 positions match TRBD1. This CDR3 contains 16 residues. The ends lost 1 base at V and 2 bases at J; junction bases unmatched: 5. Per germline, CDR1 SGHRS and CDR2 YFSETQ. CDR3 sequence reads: CASSLRNRGNTGELFF. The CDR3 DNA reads TGCGCCAGCAGCTTGAGGAACAGGGGAAACACCGGGGAGCTGTTTTTT.

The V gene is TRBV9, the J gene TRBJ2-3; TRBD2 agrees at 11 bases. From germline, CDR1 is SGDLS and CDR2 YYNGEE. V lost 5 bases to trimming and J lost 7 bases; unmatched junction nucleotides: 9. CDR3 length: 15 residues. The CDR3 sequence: CASSGGTSGSHTQYF. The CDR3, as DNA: TGTGCCAGCAGTGGAGGGACTAGCGGCAGCCATACGCAGTATTTT.

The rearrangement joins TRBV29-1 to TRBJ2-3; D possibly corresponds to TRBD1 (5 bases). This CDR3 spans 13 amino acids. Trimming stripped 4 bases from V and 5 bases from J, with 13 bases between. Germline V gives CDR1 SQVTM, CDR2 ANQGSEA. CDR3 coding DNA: TGCAGCGTTGTACGGCAGGGAATAGATACGCAGTATTTT. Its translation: CSVVRQGIDTQYF.

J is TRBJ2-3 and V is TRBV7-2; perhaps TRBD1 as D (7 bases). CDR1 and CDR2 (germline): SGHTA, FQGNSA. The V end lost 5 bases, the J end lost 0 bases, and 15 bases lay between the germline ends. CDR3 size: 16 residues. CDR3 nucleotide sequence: TGTGCCAGCAGCCAGGGGGTGGGGACTAGCACAGATACGCAGTATTTT. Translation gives CASSQGVGTSTDTQYF. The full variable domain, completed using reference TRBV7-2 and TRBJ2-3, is GAGVSQSPSNKVTEKGKDVELRCDPISGHTALYWYRQSLGQGLEFLIYFQGNSAPDKSGLPSDRFSAERTGGSVSTLTIQRTQQEDSAVYLCASSQGVGTSTDTQYFGPGTRLTVL.

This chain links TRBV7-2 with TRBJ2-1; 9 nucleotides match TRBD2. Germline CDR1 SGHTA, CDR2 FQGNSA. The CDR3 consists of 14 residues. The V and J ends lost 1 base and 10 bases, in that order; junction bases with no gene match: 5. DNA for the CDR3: TGTGCCAGCAGCTTAGTGGGCGGGAGGGGGGAGCAGTTCTTC. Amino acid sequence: CASSLVGGRGEQFF. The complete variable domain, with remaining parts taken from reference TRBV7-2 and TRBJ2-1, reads GAGVSQSPSNKVTEKGKDVELRCDPISGHTALYWYRQSLGQGLEFLIYFQGNSAPDKSGLPSDRFSAERTGGSVSTLTIQRTQQEDSAVYLCASSLVGGRGEQFFGPGTRLTVL.

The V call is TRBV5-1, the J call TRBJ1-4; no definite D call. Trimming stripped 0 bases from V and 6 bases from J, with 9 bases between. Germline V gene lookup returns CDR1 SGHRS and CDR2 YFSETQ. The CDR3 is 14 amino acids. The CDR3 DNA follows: TGCGCCAGCAGCTTGGGAAGTACAGATGAAAAACTGTTTTTT. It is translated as CASSLGSTDEKLFF.

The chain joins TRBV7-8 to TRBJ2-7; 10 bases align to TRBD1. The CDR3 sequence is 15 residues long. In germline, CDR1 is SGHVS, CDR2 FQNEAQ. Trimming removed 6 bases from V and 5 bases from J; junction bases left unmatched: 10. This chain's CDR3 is CASRRTGTGADEQYF. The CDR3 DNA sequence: TGTGCCAGCAGACGGACCGGGACAGGGGCCGACGAGCAGTACTTC.

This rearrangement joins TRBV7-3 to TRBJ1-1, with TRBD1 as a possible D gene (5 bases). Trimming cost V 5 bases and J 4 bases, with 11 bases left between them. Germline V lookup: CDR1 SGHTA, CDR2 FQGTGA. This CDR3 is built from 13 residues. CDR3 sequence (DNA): TGTGCCAGCAGCACGCGGGGGGGCACTGAAGCTTTCTTT. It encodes CASSTRGGTEAFF.

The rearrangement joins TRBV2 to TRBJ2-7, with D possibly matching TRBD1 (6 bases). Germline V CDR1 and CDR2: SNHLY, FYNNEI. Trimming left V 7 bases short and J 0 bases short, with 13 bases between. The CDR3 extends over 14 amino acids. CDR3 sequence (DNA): TGTGCCAGCAAATCACAGGGTAGCTCCTACGAGCAGTACTTC. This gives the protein CASKSQGSSYEQYF.

This CDR3 reads CASSLEATSEAYF. CDR3 DNA: TGCGCCAGCAGCTTGGAAGCCACTTCCGAAGCATACTTC. V gene TRBV5-1 combines with J gene TRBJ2-4, with no clear D. The CDR3 has 13 amino acids. Trimming took 0 bases from V and 16 from J, leaving 17 bases between them. CDR1 and CDR2 from the germline V gene are SGHRS and YFSETQ.

The CDR3 DNA reads TGTGCCAGCAGCCCAGCAGCTAGCTCCTACAATGAGCAGTTCTTC. Translated: CASSPAASSYNEQFF. The chain couples TRBV9 to TRBJ2-1; no firm D call. The CDR3 is made up of 15 amino acids. V was cut by 4 bases and J by 0 bases, with 11 bases left in between. Germline lookup yields CDR1 SGDLS and CDR2 YYNGEE.

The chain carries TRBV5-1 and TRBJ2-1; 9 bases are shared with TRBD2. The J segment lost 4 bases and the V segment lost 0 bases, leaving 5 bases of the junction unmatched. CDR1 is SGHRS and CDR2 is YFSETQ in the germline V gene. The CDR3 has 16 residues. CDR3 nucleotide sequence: TGCGCCAGCAGCTTGGCCTTTAGCGGGAGTTACAATGAGCAGTTCTTC. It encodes CASSLAFSGSYNEQFF.

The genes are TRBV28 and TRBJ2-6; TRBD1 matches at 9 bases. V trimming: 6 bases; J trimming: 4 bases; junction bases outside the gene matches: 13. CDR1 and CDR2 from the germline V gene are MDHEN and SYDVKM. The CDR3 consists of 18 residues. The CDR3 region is CASSKPGQGVAGANVLTF. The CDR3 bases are TGTGCCAGCAGCAAACCGGGACAGGGAGTTGCGGGGGCCAACGTCCTGACTTTC.

CDR3 region: CASSKTGGLYNEQFF. In DNA, the CDR3 is TGTGCCAGCAGCAAGACAGGGGGCTTGTACAATGAGCAGTTCTTC. The chain joins TRBV11-2 to TRBJ2-1; 10 nucleotides match TRBD1. The CDR3 consists of 15 residues. Germline assignment: CDR1 SGHAT and CDR2 FQNNGV. Trimming at V came to 5 bases and at J to 4 bases, leaving 5 bases not matched to a gene.

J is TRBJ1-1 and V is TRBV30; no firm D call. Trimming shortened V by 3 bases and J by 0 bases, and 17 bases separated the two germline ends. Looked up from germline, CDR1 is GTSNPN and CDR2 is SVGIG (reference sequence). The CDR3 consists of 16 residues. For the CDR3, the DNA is TGTGCCTGGAGCGCCCGTCTCAGTCGCCTGAACACTGAAGCTTTCTTT. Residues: CAWSARLSRLNTEAFF. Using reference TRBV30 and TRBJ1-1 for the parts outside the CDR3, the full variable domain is SQTIHQWPATLVQPVGSPLSLECTVEGTSNPNLYWYRQAAGRGLQLLFYSVGIGQISSEVPQNLSASRPQDRQFILSSKKLLLSDSGFYLCAWSARLSRLNTEAFFGQGTRLTVV.